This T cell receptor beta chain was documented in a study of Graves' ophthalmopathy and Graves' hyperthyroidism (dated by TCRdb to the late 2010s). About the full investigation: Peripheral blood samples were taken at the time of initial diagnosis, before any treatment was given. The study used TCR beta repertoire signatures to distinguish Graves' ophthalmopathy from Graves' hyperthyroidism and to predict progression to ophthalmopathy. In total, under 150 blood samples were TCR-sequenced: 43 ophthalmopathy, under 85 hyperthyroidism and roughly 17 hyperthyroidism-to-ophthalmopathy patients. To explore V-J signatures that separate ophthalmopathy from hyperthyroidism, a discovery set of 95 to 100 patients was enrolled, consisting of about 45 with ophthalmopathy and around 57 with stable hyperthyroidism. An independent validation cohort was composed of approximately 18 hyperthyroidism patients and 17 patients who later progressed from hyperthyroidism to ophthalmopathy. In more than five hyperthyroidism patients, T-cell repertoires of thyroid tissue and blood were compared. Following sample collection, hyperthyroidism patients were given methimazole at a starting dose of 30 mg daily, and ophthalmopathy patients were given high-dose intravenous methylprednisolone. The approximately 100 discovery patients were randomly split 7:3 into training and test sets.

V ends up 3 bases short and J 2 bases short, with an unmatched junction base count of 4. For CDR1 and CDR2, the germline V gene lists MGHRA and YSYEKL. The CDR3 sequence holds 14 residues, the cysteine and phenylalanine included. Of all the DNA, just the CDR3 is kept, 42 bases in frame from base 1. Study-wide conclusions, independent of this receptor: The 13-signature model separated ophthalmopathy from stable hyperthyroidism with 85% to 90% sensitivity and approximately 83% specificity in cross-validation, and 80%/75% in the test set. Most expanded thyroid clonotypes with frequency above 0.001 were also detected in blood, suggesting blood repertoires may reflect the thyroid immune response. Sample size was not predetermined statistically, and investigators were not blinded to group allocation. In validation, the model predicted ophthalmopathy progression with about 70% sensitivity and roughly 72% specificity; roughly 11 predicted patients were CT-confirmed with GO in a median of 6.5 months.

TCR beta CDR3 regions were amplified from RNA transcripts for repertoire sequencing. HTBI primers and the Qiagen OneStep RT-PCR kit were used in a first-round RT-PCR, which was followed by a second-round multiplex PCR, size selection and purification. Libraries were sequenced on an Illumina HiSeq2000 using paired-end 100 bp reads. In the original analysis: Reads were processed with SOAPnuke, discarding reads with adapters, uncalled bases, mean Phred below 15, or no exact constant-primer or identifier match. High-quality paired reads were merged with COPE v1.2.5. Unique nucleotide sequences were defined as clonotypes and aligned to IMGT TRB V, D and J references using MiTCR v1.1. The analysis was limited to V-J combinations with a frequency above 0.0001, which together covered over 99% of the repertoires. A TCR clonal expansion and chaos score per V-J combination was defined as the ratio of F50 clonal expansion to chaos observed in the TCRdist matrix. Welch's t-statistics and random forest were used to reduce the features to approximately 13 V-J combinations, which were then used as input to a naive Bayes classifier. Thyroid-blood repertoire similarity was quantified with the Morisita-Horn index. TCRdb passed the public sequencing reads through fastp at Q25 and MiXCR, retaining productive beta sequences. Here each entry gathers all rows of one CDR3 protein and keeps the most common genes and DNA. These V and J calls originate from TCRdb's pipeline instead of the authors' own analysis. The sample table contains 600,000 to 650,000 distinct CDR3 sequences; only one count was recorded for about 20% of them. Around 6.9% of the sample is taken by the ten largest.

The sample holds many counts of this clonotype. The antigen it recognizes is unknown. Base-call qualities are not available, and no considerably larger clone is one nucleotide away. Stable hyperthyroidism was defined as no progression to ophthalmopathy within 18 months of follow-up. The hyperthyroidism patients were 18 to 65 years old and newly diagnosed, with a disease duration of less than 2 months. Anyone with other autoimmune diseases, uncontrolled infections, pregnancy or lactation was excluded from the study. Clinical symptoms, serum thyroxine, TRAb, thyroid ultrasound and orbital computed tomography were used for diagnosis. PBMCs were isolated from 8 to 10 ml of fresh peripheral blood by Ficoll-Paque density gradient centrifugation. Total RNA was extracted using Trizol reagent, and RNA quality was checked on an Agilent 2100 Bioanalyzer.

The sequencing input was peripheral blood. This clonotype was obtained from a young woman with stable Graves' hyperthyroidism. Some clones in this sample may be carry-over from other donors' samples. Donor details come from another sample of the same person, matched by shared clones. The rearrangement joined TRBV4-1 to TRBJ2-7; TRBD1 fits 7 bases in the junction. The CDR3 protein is CASSHGQDTYEQYF. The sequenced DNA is TGCGCCAGCAGCCACGGACAGGATACCTACGAGCAGTACTTC.